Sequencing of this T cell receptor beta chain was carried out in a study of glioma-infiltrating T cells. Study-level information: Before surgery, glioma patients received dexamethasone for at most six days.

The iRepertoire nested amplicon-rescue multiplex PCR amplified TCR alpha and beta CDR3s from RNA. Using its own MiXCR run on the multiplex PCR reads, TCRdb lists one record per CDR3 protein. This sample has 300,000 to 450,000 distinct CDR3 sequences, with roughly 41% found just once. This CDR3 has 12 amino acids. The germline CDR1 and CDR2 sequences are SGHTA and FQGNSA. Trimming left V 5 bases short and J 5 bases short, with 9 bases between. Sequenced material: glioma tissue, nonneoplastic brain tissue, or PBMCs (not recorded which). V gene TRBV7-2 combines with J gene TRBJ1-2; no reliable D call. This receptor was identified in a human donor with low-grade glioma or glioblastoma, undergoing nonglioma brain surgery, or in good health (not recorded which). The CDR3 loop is CASSPGTYGYTF. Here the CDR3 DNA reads TGTGCCAGCAGCCCCGGAACTTATGGCTACACCTTC.